Below, 3 T cell receptor beta chains from the same sample are listed, as sequenced in a study of blood T cells in healthy people across ages. Together with a sample-barcoded 5' primer, a J-beta primer mix was included in a second PCR lasting about 6 to 12 cycles. One entry per CDR3 protein results from TCRdb running MiXCR on the 5' RACE reads. The sample has approximately 1.5 million distinct CDR3 sequences, roughly 32% seen once; the top ten hold about 11%. Sequences were obtained from blood. The receptor set was obtained from a woman between 25 and 40 years old in good health.

This sequence joins TRBV6-5 and TRBJ2-4; 10 bases fit TRBD2. The DNA end favors TRBJ2-7, so the J call may be wrong. Looked up from germline, CDR1 is MNHEY and CDR2 is SVGAGI. The CDR3 has 16 residues. The CDR3 DNA sequence: TGTGCCAGCAGTTACTCATCAGCGGGGGGGAGGAACGAGCAGTACTTC. Translated, it gives CASSYSSAGGRNEQYF.

This clonotype was seen ten or more times. The rearrangement joins TRBV6-4 to TRBJ2-7; unclear D gene. Trimming removed 2 bases at V and 6 bases at J, with 5 bases between. From germline, CDR1 is MRHNA and CDR2 SNTAGT. This CDR3 is built from 11 residues. CDR3 nucleotides: TGTGCCAGCAGTGACCCAAGCGAGCAGTACTTC. Its protein is CASSDPSEQYF.

The rearrangement joins TRBV12-3 or TRBV12-4 to TRBJ1-2; no clear D gene. V gave up 3 bases and J gave up 4 bases, with 15 bases separating them. The CDR3 covers 15 residues. Here the CDR3 reads CASSFPQVGSYGYTF. The CDR3 bases are TGTGCCAGCAGTTTTCCGCAGGTTGGAAGCTATGGCTACACCTTC.